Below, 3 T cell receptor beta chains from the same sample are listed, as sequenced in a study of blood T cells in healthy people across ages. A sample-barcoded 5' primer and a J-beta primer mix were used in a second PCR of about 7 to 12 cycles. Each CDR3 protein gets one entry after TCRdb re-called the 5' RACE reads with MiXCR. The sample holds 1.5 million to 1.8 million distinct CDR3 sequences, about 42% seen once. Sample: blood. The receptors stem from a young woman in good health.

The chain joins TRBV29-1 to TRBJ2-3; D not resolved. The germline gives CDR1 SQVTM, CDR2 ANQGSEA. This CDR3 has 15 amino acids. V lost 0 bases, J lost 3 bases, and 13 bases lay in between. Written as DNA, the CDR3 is TGCAGCGTTGAAGATGGGTTTCGCCGGACAGATACGCAGTATTTT. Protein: CSVEDGFRRTDTQYF.

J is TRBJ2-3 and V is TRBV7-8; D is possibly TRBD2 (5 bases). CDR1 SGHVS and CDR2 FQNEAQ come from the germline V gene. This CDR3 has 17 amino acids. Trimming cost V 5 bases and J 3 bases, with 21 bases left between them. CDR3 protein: CASSNRAGKLWTDTQYF. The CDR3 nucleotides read TGTGCCAGCAGCAATAGGGCCGGGAAGTTATGGACAGATACGCAGTATTTT.

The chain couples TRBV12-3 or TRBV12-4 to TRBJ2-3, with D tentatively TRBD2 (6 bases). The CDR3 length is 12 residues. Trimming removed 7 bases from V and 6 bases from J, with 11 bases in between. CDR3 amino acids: CASTGVGDTQYF. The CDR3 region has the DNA TGTGCCAGCACGGGGGTAGGGGATACGCAGTATTTT.